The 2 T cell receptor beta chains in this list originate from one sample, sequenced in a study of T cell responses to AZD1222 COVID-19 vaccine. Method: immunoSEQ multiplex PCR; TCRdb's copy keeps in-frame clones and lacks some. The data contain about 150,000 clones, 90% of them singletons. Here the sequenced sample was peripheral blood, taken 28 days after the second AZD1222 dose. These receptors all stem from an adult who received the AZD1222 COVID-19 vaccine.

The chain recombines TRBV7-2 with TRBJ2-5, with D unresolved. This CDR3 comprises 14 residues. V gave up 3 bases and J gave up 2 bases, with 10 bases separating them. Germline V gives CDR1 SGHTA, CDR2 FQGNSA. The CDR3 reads CASSFSHGQETQYF. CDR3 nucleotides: TGTGCCAGCAGCTTTTCCCACGGTCAAGAGACCCAGTACTTC. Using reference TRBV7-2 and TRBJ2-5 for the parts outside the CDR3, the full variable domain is GAGVSQSPSNKVTEKGKDVELRCDPISGHTALYWYRQSLGQGLEFLIYFQGNSAPDKSGLPSDRFSAERTGGSVSTLTIQRTQQEDSAVYLCASSFSHGQETQYFGPGTRLLVL.

The CDR3 protein is CASSYGLAGGRWHEQFF. CDR3 DNA: TGTGCCAGCAGTTACGGACTAGCGGGAGGGCGGTGGCATGAGCAGTTCTTC. This chain links TRBV6-2 or TRBV6-3 with TRBJ2-1; 15 bases agree with TRBD2. V lost 2 bases to trimming and J lost 8 bases; unmatched junction nucleotides: 7. CDR1 MNHEY and CDR2 SVGEGT come from the germline V gene. There are 17 residues in the CDR3.